Sequencing of this T cell receptor beta chain was carried out in a study of Graves' ophthalmopathy and Graves' hyperthyroidism. Comments on this clonotype: An end of the junction differs from the germline gene, which may be a read error.

Scientists amplified the TCR beta CDR3 regions from RNA transcripts. HTBI-primed RT-PCR formed the first round, and a multiplex PCR formed the second. TCRdb reprocessed the multiplex PCR reads via MiXCR and lists one record per CDR3 protein. The top ten hold around 10% of the sample, which has about 1.2 million distinct CDR3 sequences, 35% to 45% seen once. The CDR3 contains 13 residues. Germline CDR1 reads SEHNR; CDR2 reads FQNEAQ (reference sequence). Each hyperthyroidism patient was newly diagnosed, with under 2 months' duration, and aged 18 to 65. Sequences were obtained from peripheral blood or thyroid tissue (not recorded which). The receptor comes from an adult man with Graves' hyperthyroidism. The J gene is TRBJ2-5, the V gene TRBV7-9; a weak D match, TRBD1 (5 bases). The DNA for the CDR3 is TGCGCCAGCAGCCTTCAGGGTAATCAGCCCCAGTACTTC. It encodes CASSLQGNQPQYF.